This is a list of T cell receptor beta chains from one sample in a study of blood T cells in healthy people across ages. TCRdb processed the 5' RACE reads anew with MiXCR; each CDR3 protein has one entry. The top ten clones hold roughly 15% of a sample with hundreds of thousands of distinct CDR3 sequences, about 30% of them seen once. Input material: blood. These TCRs come from a woman of 80 years or more in good health. Both conserved end residues are part of each CDR3. D genes are given only for firm matches. Size is stated for part of the rows, as once, few or many counts, or as a class when the clone is expanded.

abundance	v_gene	d_gene	j_gene	CDR3nt	CDR3aa
-	TRBV10-1	-	TRBJ2-5	TGCGCCAGCAGTGAGCCCCCGGCAGGTGAGCAGTACTTC	CASSEPPAGEQYF
-	TRBV3-1	-	TRBJ2-2	TGTGCCAGCAGCCGAGGGGACGGGACCGGGGAGCTGTTTTTT	CASSRGDGTGELFF
many	TRBV12-3/TRBV12-4	-	TRBJ1-2	TGTGCCAGCAGTTTGGTAGGACGGGGCTATGGCTACACCTTC	CASSLVGRGYGYTF
many	TRBV9	-	TRBJ2-3	TGTGCCAGCAGCGGGATCAGGGCCCGCACAGATACGCAGTATTTT	CASSGIRARTDTQYF
few	TRBV30	-	TRBJ1-1	TGTGCCTGGAGTACGATACAGAACACTGAAGCTTTCTTT	CAWSTIQNTEAFF
-	TRBV12-3/TRBV12-4	-	TRBJ1-2	TGTGCCAGCAGCACCGGACTGAGAGGCTACACCTTC	CASSTGLRGYTF
-	TRBV5-1	-	TRBJ2-7	TGCGCCAGCAGCCCCTGGAGGGTGGGCTACGAGCAGTACTTC	CASSPWRVGYEQYF
once	TRBV24-1	TRBD2	TRBJ2-5	TGTGCTACCAGTGATCCCCTAGCGGGGGCTAACAATGAGCAGTACTTC	CATSDPLAGANNEQYF
many	TRBV5-6	-	TRBJ2-7	TGTGCCAGCAGCTTGGTCGAAGGGAGGCCAGCCTACGAGCAGTACTTC	CASSLVEGRPAYEQYF
many	TRBV9	-	TRBJ2-7	TGTGCCAGCAGCGTAGACCCGGGGGGCGAATACGAGCAGTACTTC	CASSVDPGGEYEQYF
-	TRBV7-2	-	TRBJ1-4	TGTGCCAGCAGCTTCCTCCCCGCGGGTGGCCGTAATGAAAAACTGTTTTTT	CASSFLPAGGRNEKLFF
-	TRBV20-1	TRBD1	TRBJ1-1	TGCAGTGCTCCTAGGACAGGCCTCACTGAAGCTTTCTTT	CSAPRTGLTEAFF
-	TRBV29-1	TRBD1	TRBJ2-5	TGCAGCGCACGGACAGGGAAAGAGACCCAGTACTTC	CSARTGKETQYF
many	TRBV20-1	-	TRBJ1-6	TGCAGTGCTATGACAGTCTCTTCCTATAATTCACCCCTCCACTTT	CSAMTVSSYNSPLHF
-	TRBV18	-	TRBJ2-7	TGTGCCAGCTCACCTCCCGGTCCGAGCTCCTACGAGCAGTACTTC	CASSPPGPSSYEQYF
-	TRBV7-8	-	TRBJ1-1	TGTGCCAGCAGCTGGGGGGACACCAACACTGAAGCTTTCTTT	CASSWGDTNTEAFF
-	TRBV6-1	-	TRBJ1-3	TGTGCCAGCATACAGGCTGGAAACACCATATATTTT	CASIQAGNTIYF
many	TRBV4-1	-	TRBJ2-7	TGCGCCAGCAGCCAAGATGTCCGCGGGCCCTACGAGCAGTACTTC	CASSQDVRGPYEQYF
-	TRBV12-3/TRBV12-4	-	TRBJ1-1	TGTGCCAGCAGTCCCCTCCGGGATTTGAACACTGAAGCTTTCTTT	CASSPLRDLNTEAFF
-	TRBV9	TRBD2	TRBJ2-3	TGTGCCAGCAGCATAATAGCGGGGGGTGCAGATACGCAGTATTTT	CASSIIAGGADTQYF
-	TRBV12-3/TRBV12-4	TRBD2	TRBJ2-5	TGTGCCAACAGATTAACTAGCGGGGGGAACAATGAGCAGTACTTC	CANRLTSGGNNEQYF
-	TRBV6-2/TRBV6-3	TRBD1	TRBJ2-2	TGTGCCAGCAGTTACTCGACCCCCGCTAGTACAGGGGTCACCGGGGAGCGGTTTTTT	CASSYSTPASTGVTGERFF
once	TRBV18	-	TRBJ2-7	TGTGCCAGCTCACCTTCAAGGACGGGCAGCTCCTACGAGCGGTACTTC	CASSPSRTGSSYERYF
few	TRBV20-1	TRBD1	TRBJ1-1	TGCAGTGCTATAAAGGACAGGGCTATAAGAGCTTTCTTT	CSAIKDRAIRAFF
-	TRBV6-5	-	TRBJ1-1	TGTGCCAGCAGTTACTCGGGGACGGGGGGGATGCTAAACACTGAAGCTTTCTTT	CASSYSGTGGMLNTEAFF
once	TRBV6-6	-	TRBJ1-1	TGTGCCAGCAGCCCTGGGTCGGTTGGAGCTTTCTTT	CASSPGSVGAFF
many	TRBV2	-	TRBJ1-5	TGTGCCAGCAACTGGGACGATAGCAATCAGCCCCAGCATTTT	CASNWDDSNQPQHF
many	TRBV29-1	TRBD2	TRBJ2-7	TGCAGCGTTGTTGTCTCTTTAGCGGGGGGTTTCTACGAGCAGTACTTC	CSVVVSLAGGFYEQYF
-	TRBV15	TRBD1	TRBJ1-5	TGTGCCACTAGCAGGGGGGACGGCAATCAGCCCCAGCATTTT	CATSRGDGNQPQHF
-	TRBV5-5	-	TRBJ1-3	TGTGCCAGCAGCTCGACCGGGACTAAGGGAAACACCATATATTTT	CASSSTGTKGNTIYF
-	TRBV5-1	TRBD1	TRBJ1-5	TGCGCCAGCAGCCAGACAGGGCCCAATCAGCCCCAGCATTTT	CASSQTGPNQPQHF
many	TRBV6-2/TRBV6-3	TRBD2	TRBJ2-5	TGTGCCAGCAGTTACCGGGTAGCGGGGGGTTACCAAGAGACCCAGTACTTC	CASSYRVAGGYQETQYF
many	TRBV7-3	-	TRBJ1-2	TGTGCAGCAAGAGGGGGAGATGGCTACACCTTC	CAARGGDGYTF
many	TRBV20-1	-	TRBJ1-1	TGCAGTGCTCCGGGGGCTGTAAGCACTGAAGCTTTCTTT	CSAPGAVSTEAFF
-	TRBV6-6	-	TRBJ2-2	TGTGCCAGCAGTTACTCGTTCGGGGAGCTGTTTTTT	CASSYSFGELFF
-	TRBV5-1	-	TRBJ2-5	TGCGCCAGCAGCTCCTTTGACGGCGGGGAGACCCAGTACTTC	CASSSFDGGETQYF
many	TRBV9	-	TRBJ2-7	TGTGCCAGCAGCGTAGGGGACTCAGGCCGCGAGCAGTACTTC	CASSVGDSGREQYF
many	TRBV5-1	TRBD1	TRBJ2-3	TGCGCCAGCAGCTTGGCCAGGACAGGGGGCACAGATACGCAGTATTTT	CASSLARTGGTDTQYF
many	TRBV6-6	-	TRBJ2-7	TGTGCCAGCAGTTACGCAACAGGGAAGTCCTACGAGCAGTACTTC	CASSYATGKSYEQYF
few	TRBV28	-	TRBJ2-1	TGTGCCAGCGGGCCGGATAGGGGCCGCCACCGCTACAATGAGCAGTTCTTC	CASGPDRGRHRYNEQFF
few	TRBV6-5	-	TRBJ1-6	TGTGCCAGCAGTTACTCGACAGCCTGCTCCTATAATTCACCCCTCCACTTT	CASSYSTACSYNSPLHF
few	TRBV20-1	TRBD2	TRBJ2-5	TGCAGTGCTAGAGATCATGCTAGCGGGGGGCAGACCCAGTACTTC	CSARDHASGGQTQYF
few	TRBV3-1	-	TRBJ1-6	TGTGCCAGCAGCCCCGGGGCAGATTCACCCCTCCACTTT	CASSPGADSPLHF